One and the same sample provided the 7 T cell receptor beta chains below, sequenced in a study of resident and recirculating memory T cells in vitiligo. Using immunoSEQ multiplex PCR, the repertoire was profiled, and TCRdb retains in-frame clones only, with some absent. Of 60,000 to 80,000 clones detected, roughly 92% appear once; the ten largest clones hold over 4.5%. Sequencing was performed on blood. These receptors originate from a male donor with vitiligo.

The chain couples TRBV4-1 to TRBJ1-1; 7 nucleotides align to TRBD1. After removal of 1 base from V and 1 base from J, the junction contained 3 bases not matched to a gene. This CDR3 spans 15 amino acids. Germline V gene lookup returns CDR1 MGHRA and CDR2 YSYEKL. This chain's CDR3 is CASSQGRDRNTEAFF. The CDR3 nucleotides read TGCGCCAGCAGCCAAGGGAGGGACAGGAACACTGAAGCTTTCTTT.

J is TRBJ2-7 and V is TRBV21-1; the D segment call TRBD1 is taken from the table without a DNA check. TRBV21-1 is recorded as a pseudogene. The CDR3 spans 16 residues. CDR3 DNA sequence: TGTGCCAGCAGCAAGGGCGGGACAGGGGCCCCCTACGAGCAGTACTTC. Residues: CASSKGGTGAPYEQYF.

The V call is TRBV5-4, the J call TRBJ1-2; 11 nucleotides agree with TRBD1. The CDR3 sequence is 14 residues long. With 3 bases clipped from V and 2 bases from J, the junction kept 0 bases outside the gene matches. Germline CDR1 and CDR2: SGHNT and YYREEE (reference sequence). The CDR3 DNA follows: TGTGCCAGCAGCTGGACAGGGGGCAACTATGGCTACACCTTC. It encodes CASSWTGGNYGYTF.

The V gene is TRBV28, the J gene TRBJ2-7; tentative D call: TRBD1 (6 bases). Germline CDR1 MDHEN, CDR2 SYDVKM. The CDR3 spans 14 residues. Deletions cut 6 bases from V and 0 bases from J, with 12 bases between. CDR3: CASSPGQNSYEQYF. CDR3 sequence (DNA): TGTGCCAGCAGCCCAGGACAGAACTCCTACGAGCAGTACTTC.

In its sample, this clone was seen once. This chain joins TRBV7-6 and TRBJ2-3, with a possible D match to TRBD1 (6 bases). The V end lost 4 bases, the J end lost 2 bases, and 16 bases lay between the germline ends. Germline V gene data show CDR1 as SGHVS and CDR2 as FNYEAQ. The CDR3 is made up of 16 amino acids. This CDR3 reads CASSSTGMGNTDTQYF. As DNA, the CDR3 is TGTGCCAGCAGCTCTACAGGGATGGGTAACACAGATACGCAGTATTTT.

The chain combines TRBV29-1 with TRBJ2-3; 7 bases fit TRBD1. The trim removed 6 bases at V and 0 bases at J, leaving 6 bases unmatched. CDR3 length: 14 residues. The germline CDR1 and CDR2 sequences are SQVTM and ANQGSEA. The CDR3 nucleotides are TGCAGCGTCGGGACAGTAACTAGCACAGATACGCAGTATTTT. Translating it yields CSVGTVTSTDTQYF.

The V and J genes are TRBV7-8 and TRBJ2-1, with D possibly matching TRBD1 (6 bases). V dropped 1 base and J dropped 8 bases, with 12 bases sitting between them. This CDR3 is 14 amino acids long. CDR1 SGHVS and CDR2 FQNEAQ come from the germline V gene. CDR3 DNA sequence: TGTGCCAGCAGCTTAGAGGCAGGGGATGATGAGCAGTTCTTC. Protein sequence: CASSLEAGDDEQFF.